This T cell receptor beta chain is from a study of cytomegalovirus exposure and HLA in healthy donors. Study-wide results and caveats: Of the V segments, some could not be distinguished, including TRBV6-2 and TRBV6-3, and were excluded.

Germline CDR1 and CDR2: LGHNA and YSLEER. Trimming cost V 4 bases and J 10 bases; bases outside gene matches: 14. CDR3 length equals 16 residues. The PCR employed 60 Vbeta primers together with 13 Jbeta primers. Repertoires were generated with immunoSEQ multiplex PCR, while TCRdb's copy carries only in-frame clones and drops some. The sample has more than 110,000 clones, roughly 76% seen once. Worth noting for this clone: Antigen specificity is unknown.

The chain recombines TRBV4-3 with TRBJ2-1; 9 nucleotides agree with TRBD1. This TCR was sampled from a middle-aged woman in good health and CMV-seronegative. Sequencing was done on a sample of PBMCs. The CDR3 DNA is TGCGCCAGCAGCCGGACAGGGGCCGGAACTGGGGCCGAGCAGTTCTTC. It yields the protein CASSRTGAGTGAEQFF.